These 17 T cell receptor beta chains came from one sample sequenced in a study of blood T cell repertoires in COVID-19. Sequencing was performed with immunoSEQ multiplex PCR; in TCRdb, only in-frame clones are kept and a portion is missing. The sample holds under 300,000 clones, 70% to 85% seen once. Sequencing was performed on peripheral blood. These receptor sequences come from a human donor with COVID-19, enrolled during active disease. The donor label of this sample is uncertain.

The chain carries TRBV18 and TRBJ1-2; 9 nucleotides agree with TRBD1. Trimming removed 3 bases from V and 2 bases from J; junction bases left unmatched: 4. The germline gives CDR1 KGHSH, CDR2 LQKENI. CDR3 length: 15 residues. The CDR3 is CASSPRTGENYGYTF. Written as DNA, the CDR3 is TGTGCCAGCTCACCCAGGACAGGGGAGAACTATGGCTACACCTTC.

This clone was recorded many times. This chain connects TRBV28 to TRBJ1-2; TRBD1 matches at 10 bases. Unmatched junction bases numbered 11, after V lost 6 bases and J lost 7 bases. From germline, CDR1 is MDHEN and CDR2 SYDVKM. This CDR3 region has 15 residues. The CDR3 DNA reads as TGTGCCAGCAGACCTCGCGGACAGGGGGGAGGTGGCTACACCTTC. Protein sequence: CASRPRGQGGGGYTF.

J is TRBJ2-7 and V is TRBV5-6; D gene uncertain. The germline V gene has CDR1 SGHDT and CDR2 YYEEEE. Trimming removed 2 bases from V and 3 bases from J, with 9 bases in between. The CDR3 length is 13 residues. The CDR3 DNA reads as TGTGCCAGCAGCTTTTTTAGCAACTACGAGCAGTACTTC. It specifies CASSFFSNYEQYF.

The CDR3 loop is CASSSPGTKYNEQFF. In nucleotides, the CDR3 is TGTGCCAGCAGCTCTCCCGGGACAAAATACAATGAGCAGTTCTTC. The chain links TRBV7-6 to TRBJ2-1; perhaps TRBD1 as D (6 bases). Germline V gives CDR1 SGHVS, CDR2 FNYEAQ. The CDR3 runs 15 residues. V was cut by 4 bases and J by 4 bases, with 14 bases left in between.

The rearrangement uses TRBV6-5 and TRBJ2-5, with D unresolved. CDR1 and CDR2 from the germline V gene are MNHEY and SVGAGI. Trimming stripped 7 bases from V and 7 bases from J, with 19 bases between. The CDR3 runs 14 residues. DNA for the CDR3: TGTGCCAGCAAGTCCCTCCCCCGGTGCGGGACCCAGTACTTC. Translated, it gives CASKSLPRCGTQYF.

The rearrangement links TRBV29-1 to TRBJ1-3; the D is unclear. The germline V gene encodes CDR1 SQVTM and CDR2 ANQGSEA. The V end was cut by 2 bases, the J end by 0 bases, with 8 bases between. The CDR3 sequence is 14 residues long. The CDR3 here is CSVELSVSGNTIYF. The CDR3 DNA reads TGCAGCGTTGAATTGTCAGTCTCTGGAAACACCATATATTTT.

The J gene is TRBJ2-2, the V gene TRBV11-2; TRBD2 agrees at 11 bases. In germline, CDR1 is SGHAT, CDR2 FQNNGV. The CDR3 spans 15 residues. The V gene end was trimmed by 0 bases and the J gene end by 7 bases; junction bases not matched to a gene: 1. As DNA, the CDR3 is TGTGCCAGCAGCTTAGACGGGACTAGCGGCGGGGAGCTGTTTTTT. It codes for CASSLDGTSGGELFF.

Only one count was recorded for this clone. The V and J genes are TRBV20-1 and TRBJ1-2; D is unclear. This CDR3 is 14 amino acids long. The germline gives CDR1 DFQATT, CDR2 SNEGSKA (reference sequence). Trimming removed 3 bases from V and 3 bases from J, with 14 bases in between. The CDR3 reads CSASGTTLDYGYTF. The CDR3 bases are TGCAGTGCTAGTGGTACAACCCTTGACTATGGCTACACCTTC.

This chain joins TRBV3-1 (or the pseudogene TRBV3-2) and TRBJ1-4; a possible D gene is TRBD1 (6 bases). Trimming pared 1 base from V and 8 bases from J, leaving 11 bases between. CDR1 LGHDT and CDR2 YNNKEL come from the germline V gene (reference sequence). There are 14 residues in the CDR3. CDR3 in amino acids: CASSQGQVGEKLFF. The DNA for the CDR3 is TGTGCCAGCAGCCAAGGACAGGTTGGCGAAAAACTGTTTTTT.

The chain carries TRBV12-3 or TRBV12-4 and TRBJ2-7; D is perhaps TRBD1 (5 bases). V was trimmed by 3 bases and J by 2 bases, leaving 8 bases between them. The CDR3 runs 13 residues. CDR3 region: CASSFRGTYEQYF. CDR3 bases: TGTGCCAGCAGTTTTAGGGGTACCTACGAGCAGTACTTC.

The chain joins TRBV20-1 to TRBJ2-1, with 9 bases identical to TRBD1. The CDR3 loop spans 14 amino acids. CDR1 and CDR2 from the germline V gene are DFQATT and SNEGSKA (reference sequence). With V trimmed by 3 bases and J by 3 bases, 3 bases remained unmatched. CDR3 residues: CSASGDRDYNEQFF. The CDR3 region has the DNA TGCAGTGCTAGTGGGGACAGGGACTACAATGAGCAGTTCTTC.

The genes are TRBV7-2 and TRBJ1-6; D is unclear. The CDR3 is 14 residues long. CDR1 is SGHTA and CDR2 is FQGNSA in the germline V gene. V lost 1 base, J lost 7 bases, and 8 bases lay in between. CDR3 DNA: TGTGCCAGCAGCTTAGTGGGGAGGAATTCACCCCTCCACTTT. This codes for CASSLVGRNSPLHF.

CDR3 DNA: TGCGCCAGCACCCTAGCGGGAGGGCCTAATAATGAGCAGTTCTTC. Residues: CASTLAGGPNNEQFF. The chain uses TRBV10-2 and TRBJ2-1; 12 nucleotides line up with TRBD2. Trimming took 7 bases from V and 7 from J; bases not matched to a gene: 8. The CDR3 sequence is 15 residues long. CDR1 WSHSY and CDR2 SAAADI come from the germline V gene.

The V and J genes are TRBV28 and TRBJ2-7; D gene ambiguous. V lost 5 bases and J lost 1, with 15 bases in between. Germline values: CDR1 MDHEN, CDR2 SYDVKM. This CDR3 comprises 15 residues. Here the CDR3 reads CASSPTSRGSYEQYF. As DNA, the CDR3 is TGTGCCAGCAGTCCCACAAGTAGAGGATCCTACGAGCAGTACTTC.

The rearrangement uses TRBV6-1 and TRBJ1-4; D ambiguous. The CDR3 spans 14 residues. Germline loops: CDR1 MNHNS, CDR2 SASEGT. Trimming took off 1 base at V and 8 bases at J, with 11 bases between the two ends. CDR3 nucleotide sequence: TGTGCCAGCAGTGAAGTTGGAAGCGAGGAAAAACTGTTTTTT. Translation: CASSEVGSEEKLFF.

V gene TRBV6-2 or TRBV6-3 combines with J gene TRBJ2-1, with TRBD1 as a possible D gene (6 bases). Trimming pared 4 bases from V and 4 bases from J, leaving 20 bases between. CDR1 is MNHEY and CDR2 is SVGEGT in the germline V gene. This CDR3 comprises 17 residues. CDR3 nucleotide sequence: TGTGCCAGCAGTTCCGGGTCAGGGGCGAAACCTTACAATGAGCAGTTCTTC. This gives the protein CASSSGSGAKPYNEQFF.

The V call is TRBV19, the J call TRBJ1-2; D unresolved. The germline V gene encodes CDR1 LNHDA and CDR2 SQIVND (reference sequence). The CDR3 has 13 amino acids. Trimming removed 2 bases at V and 4 bases at J, with 8 bases between. CDR3 region: CASSIRSSYGYTF. The CDR3 nucleotides read TGTGCCAGTAGTATACGATCGAGCTATGGCTACACCTTC.